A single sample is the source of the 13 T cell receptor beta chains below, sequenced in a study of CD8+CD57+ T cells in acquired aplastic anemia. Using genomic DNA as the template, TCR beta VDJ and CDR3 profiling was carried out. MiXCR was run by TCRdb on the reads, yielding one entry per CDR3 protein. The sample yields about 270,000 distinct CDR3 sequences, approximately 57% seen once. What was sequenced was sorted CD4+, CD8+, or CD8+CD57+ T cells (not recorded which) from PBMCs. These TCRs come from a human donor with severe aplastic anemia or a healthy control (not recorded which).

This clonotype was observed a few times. CDR3 DNA: TGCAGTGCTAGGGGACTAGCGGGAGTTCCTTACGAGCAGTACTTC. It yields the protein CSARGLAGVPYEQYF. The chain is built from TRBV20-1 and TRBJ2-7, with TRBD2 identical over 14 bases. J was trimmed by 4 bases and V by 3 bases; bases with no gene match: 5. Germline assignment: CDR1 DFQATT and CDR2 SNEGSKA (reference sequence). This CDR3 has 15 residues.

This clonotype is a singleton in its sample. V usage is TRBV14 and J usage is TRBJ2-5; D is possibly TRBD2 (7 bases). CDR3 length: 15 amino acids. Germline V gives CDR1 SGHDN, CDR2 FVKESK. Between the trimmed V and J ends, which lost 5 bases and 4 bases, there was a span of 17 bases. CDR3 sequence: CASSLTGGGGETQYF. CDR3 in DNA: TGTGCCAGCAGCTTGACAGGAGGGGGGGGAGAGACCCAGTACTTC.

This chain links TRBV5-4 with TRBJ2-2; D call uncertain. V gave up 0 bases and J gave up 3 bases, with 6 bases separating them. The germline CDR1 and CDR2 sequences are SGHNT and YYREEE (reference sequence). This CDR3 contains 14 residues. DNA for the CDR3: TGTGCCAGCAGCTTGGAAAGTTACACCGGGGAGCTGTTTTTT. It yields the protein CASSLESYTGELFF.

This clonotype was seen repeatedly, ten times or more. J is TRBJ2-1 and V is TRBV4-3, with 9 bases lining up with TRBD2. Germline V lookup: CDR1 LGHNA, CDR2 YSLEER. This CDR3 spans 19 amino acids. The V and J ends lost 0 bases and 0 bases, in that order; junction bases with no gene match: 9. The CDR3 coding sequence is TGCGCCAGCAGCCAAGAGGCTAGCGGGGTGGGGTTCTCCTACAATGAGCAGTTCTTC. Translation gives CASSQEASGVGFSYNEQFF.

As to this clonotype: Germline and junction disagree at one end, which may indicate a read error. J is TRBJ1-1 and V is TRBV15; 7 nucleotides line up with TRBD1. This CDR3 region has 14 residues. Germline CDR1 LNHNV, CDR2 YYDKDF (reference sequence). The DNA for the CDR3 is TGTGCCACCAGCAGGGACGACAGGGTCACTGAAGTTTTCTTT. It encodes CATSRDDRVTEVFF.

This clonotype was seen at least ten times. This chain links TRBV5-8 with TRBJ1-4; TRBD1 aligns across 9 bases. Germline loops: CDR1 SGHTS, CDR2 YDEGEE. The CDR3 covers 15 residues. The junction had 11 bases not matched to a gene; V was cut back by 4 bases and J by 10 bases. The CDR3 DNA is TGTGCCAGCAGCGCGTCCGGGACAGGGTACGGAAAACTGTTTTTT. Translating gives CASSASGTGYGKLFF.

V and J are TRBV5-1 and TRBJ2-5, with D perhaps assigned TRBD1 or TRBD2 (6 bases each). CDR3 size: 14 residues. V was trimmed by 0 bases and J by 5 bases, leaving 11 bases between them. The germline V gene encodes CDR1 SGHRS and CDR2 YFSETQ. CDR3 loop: CASSLVRGAETQYF. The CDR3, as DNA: TGCGCCAGCAGCTTGGTGAGGGGGGCGGAGACCCAGTACTTC.

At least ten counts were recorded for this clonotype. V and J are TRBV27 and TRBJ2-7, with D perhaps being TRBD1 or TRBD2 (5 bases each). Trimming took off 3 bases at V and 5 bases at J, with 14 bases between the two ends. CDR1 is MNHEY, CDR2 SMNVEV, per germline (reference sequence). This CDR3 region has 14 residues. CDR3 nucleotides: TGTGCCAGCAGTTTGATCTTCCGGGACCACGAGCAGTACTTC. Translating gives CASSLIFRDHEQYF.

The CDR3 loop reads CASSKGLAAEQYF. The CDR3 DNA follows: TGTGCCAGTAGTAAGGGACTAGCCGCCGAGCAGTACTTC. The chain uses TRBV19 and TRBJ2-7; 9 bases align to TRBD2. With V trimmed by 4 bases and J by 6 bases, 4 bases remained unmatched. This CDR3 is built from 13 residues. Germline CDR1 and CDR2: LNHDA and SQIVND (reference sequence).

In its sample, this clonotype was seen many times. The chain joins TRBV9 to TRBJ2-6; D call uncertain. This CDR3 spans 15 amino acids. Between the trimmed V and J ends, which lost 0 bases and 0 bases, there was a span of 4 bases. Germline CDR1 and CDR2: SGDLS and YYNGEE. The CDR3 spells CASSVDNSGANVLTF. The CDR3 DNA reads TGTGCCAGCAGCGTAGACAACTCTGGGGCCAACGTCCTGACTTTC. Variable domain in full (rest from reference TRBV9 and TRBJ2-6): DSGVTQTPKHLITATGQRVTLRCSPRSGDLSVYWYQQSLDQGLQFLIQYYNGEERAKGNILERFSAQQFPDLHSELNLSSLELGDSALYFCASSVDNSGANVLTFGAGSRLTVL.

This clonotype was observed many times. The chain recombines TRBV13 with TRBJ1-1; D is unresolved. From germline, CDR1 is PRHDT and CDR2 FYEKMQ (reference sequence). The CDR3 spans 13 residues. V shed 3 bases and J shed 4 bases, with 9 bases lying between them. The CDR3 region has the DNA TGTGCCAGCAGCTTCGGGCTGGGCACTGAAGCTTTCTTT. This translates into CASSFGLGTEAFF. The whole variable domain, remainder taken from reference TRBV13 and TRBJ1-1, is AAGVIQSPRHLIKEKRETATLKCYPIPRHDTVYWYQQGPGQDPQFLISFYEKMQSDKGSIPDRFSAQQFSDYHSELNMSSLELGDSALYFCASSFGLGTEAFFGQGTRLTVV.

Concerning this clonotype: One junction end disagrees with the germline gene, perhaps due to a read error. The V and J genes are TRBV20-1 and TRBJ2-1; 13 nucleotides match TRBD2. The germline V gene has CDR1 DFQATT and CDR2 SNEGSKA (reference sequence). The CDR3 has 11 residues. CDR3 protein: CSARTSGRAQF. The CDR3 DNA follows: TGCAGTGCCCGCACTAGCGGGAGGGCCCAATTC.

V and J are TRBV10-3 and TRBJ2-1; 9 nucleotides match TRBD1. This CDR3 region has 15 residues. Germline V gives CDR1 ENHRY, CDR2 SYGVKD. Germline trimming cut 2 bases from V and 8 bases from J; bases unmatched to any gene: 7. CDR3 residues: CAISEAGTGWDEQFF. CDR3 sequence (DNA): TGTGCCATCAGTGAGGCAGGGACAGGGTGGGATGAGCAGTTCTTC.